The 11 T cell receptor beta chains presented below share a single source sample, sequenced in a study of T cells after yellow fever vaccination. Using its own MiXCR run on the 5' RACE reads, TCRdb lists one record per CDR3 protein. In the table there are a few hundred thousand distinct CDR3 sequences, around 21% of which are singletons. The specimen was PBMCs, collected 15 days after the yellow fever booster vaccination. Every receptor here comes from a man aged 30 to 39 who received the YFV17D yellow fever vaccine.

The chain employs TRBV10-2 and TRBJ2-5, with 8 positions matching TRBD1. V was pared by 6 bases and J by 5 bases, with 8 bases of the junction left unmatched. Germline V gene data show CDR1 as WSHSY and CDR2 as SAAADI. This CDR3 has 14 amino acids. CDR3 nucleotides: TGCGCCAGCAGCTGGACAGGGCCTGCGGAGACCCAGTACTTC. The encoded protein is CASSWTGPAETQYF.

This clonotype was seen at least ten times. The rearrangement links TRBV12-3 or TRBV12-4 to TRBJ2-2; 11 bases align to TRBD2. J was trimmed by 5 bases and V by 6 bases; bases with no gene match: 8. The CDR3 runs to 16 residues. The CDR3 sequence: CASSPNSGRVTGELFF. DNA of the CDR3: TGTGCCAGCAGCCCAAATAGCGGGAGGGTTACCGGGGAGCTGTTTTTT.

The chain carries TRBV12-3 or TRBV12-4 and TRBJ2-3, with TRBD2 as a possible D gene (6 bases). V shed 11 bases and J shed 0 bases, with 15 bases lying between them. There are 14 residues in the CDR3. This CDR3 reads CASVIGGSTDTQYF. CDR3 DNA: TGTGCCTCCGTAATCGGGGGTAGCACAGATACGCAGTATTTT.

This clonotype was detected many times. The V call is TRBV20-1, the J call TRBJ2-5; no definite D call. In germline, CDR1 is DFQATT, CDR2 SNEGSKA (reference sequence). This CDR3 has 10 amino acids. V lost 5 bases and J lost 2, with 3 bases in between. The CDR3 coding sequence is TGCAGTGCTGCACAAGAGACCCAGTACTTC. Residues: CSAAQETQYF.

The chain joins TRBV20-1 to TRBJ2-1; 11 nucleotides match TRBD2. With 1 base clipped from V and 4 bases from J, the junction kept 6 bases outside the gene matches. CDR1 is DFQATT, CDR2 SNEGSKA, per germline (reference sequence). This CDR3 has 16 amino acids. CDR3 residues: CSARVFTSGSYNEQFF. DNA of the CDR3: TGCAGTGCTAGAGTTTTTACTAGCGGGAGTTACAATGAGCAGTTCTTC.

The genes are TRBV7-8 and TRBJ1-2; 7 nucleotides align to TRBD1. The ends lost 5 bases at V and 7 bases at J; junction bases unmatched: 13. The CDR3 spans 15 residues. Germline V CDR1 and CDR2: SGHVS, FQNEAQ. CDR3 amino acids: CASSPSVGEGAGYTF. The DNA for the CDR3 is TGTGCCAGCAGCCCCAGCGTCGGGGAGGGGGCTGGCTACACCTTC.

This sequence joins TRBV2 and TRBJ1-4, with 9 bases matching TRBD1. This CDR3 is 14 amino acids long. Germline trimming cut 6 bases from V and 4 bases from J; bases unmatched to any gene: 3. The germline gives CDR1 SNHLY, CDR2 FYNNEI. The CDR3 DNA sequence: TGTGCCAGCAGACAGGGGGCTGGTAATGAAAAACTGTTTTTT. Translated: CASRQGAGNEKLFF. Drawing the rest from reference TRBV2 and TRBJ1-4, the complete variable domain is EPEVTQTPSHQVTQMGQEVILRCVPISNHLYFYWYRQILGQKVEFLVSFYNNEISEKSEIFDDQFSVERPDGSNFTLKIRSTKLEDSAMYFCASRQGAGNEKLFFGSGTQLSVL.

This rearrangement joins TRBV29-1 to TRBJ2-2, with TRBD2 matching over 10 bases. J was trimmed by 0 bases and V by 7 bases; bases with no gene match: 5. Germline V gene lookup returns CDR1 SQVTM and CDR2 ANQGSEA. This CDR3 spans 15 amino acids. The chain's CDR3 is CSAKTSGANTGELFF. The CDR3 coding sequence is TGCAGCGCCAAAACTAGCGGGGCGAACACCGGGGAGCTGTTTTTT.

This clonotype came up once. V gene TRBV20-1 combines with J gene TRBJ2-3; TRBD1 or TRBD2 may be the D gene (5 bases each). Germline values: CDR1 DFQATT, CDR2 SNEGSKA (reference sequence). The CDR3 covers 14 residues. Here the CDR3 reads CSHPGPGSTDTQYF. CDR3 coding DNA: TGCAGCCACCCGGGGCCAGGCAGCACAGATACGCAGTATTTT.

A few counts support this clonotype. This rearrangement joins TRBV7-8 to TRBJ2-5; TRBD2 matches 8 bases. The trim removed 5 bases at V and 4 bases at J, leaving 9 bases unmatched. CDR1 and CDR2 (germline): SGHVS, FQNEAQ. CDR3 size: 15 residues. The CDR3 region has the DNA TGTGCCAGCAGCCCAGTCGGGACTAGTGGAGAGACCCAGTACTTC. It codes for CASSPVGTSGETQYF.

This clonotype was found a few times. The chain links TRBV28 to TRBJ2-7; 8 nucleotides line up with TRBD1. Looked up from germline, CDR1 is MDHEN and CDR2 is SYDVKM. The CDR3 contains 14 residues. V was pared by 6 bases and J by 10 bases, with 14 bases of the junction left unmatched. The CDR3 sequence: CASRGLKGDRKQYF. The CDR3 DNA reads as TGTGCCAGCAGAGGACTTAAAGGGGACAGGAAACAGTACTTC.